Following are 21 T cell receptor beta chains from one sample sequenced in a study of cytomegalovirus exposure and HLA in healthy donors. This PCR relied on a set of 60 Vbeta primers and 13 Jbeta primers. Measured with immunoSEQ multiplex PCR; TCRdb has only the in-frame clones, and not every one. This sample has some 56,000 clones; roughly four fifths occur once, and the top ten carry under 2%. The sample comprised PBMCs. The origin of the receptors is a human donor in good health.

This sequence joins TRBV7-2 and TRBJ2-7, with 10 bases matching TRBD1. The CDR3 runs to 14 residues. J was trimmed by 4 bases and V by 5 bases; bases with no gene match: 5. Germline V lookup: CDR1 SGHTA, CDR2 FQGNSA. CDR3 DNA sequence: TGTGCCAGCAGCACGGGACAGGGGCGATACGAGCAGTACTTC. Amino acid sequence: CASSTGQGRYEQYF.

The rearrangement uses TRBV6-4 and TRBJ2-2; the match to TRBD2 covers 8 bases. V shed 5 bases, J shed 1 base, and the junction held 6 bases outside the gene matches. The CDR3 sequence is 16 residues long. Looked up from germline, CDR1 is MRHNA and CDR2 is SNTAGT. This CDR3 reads CASSTGLAENTGELFF. CDR3 nucleotides: TGTGCCAGCAGTACCGGACTAGCAGAGAACACCGGGGAGCTGTTTTTT.

This clone showed up just once. V is TRBV5-5 and J is TRBJ2-7, with a possible D match to TRBD1 (5 bases). The length of the CDR3 is 15 residues. Trimming took off 2 bases at V and 7 bases at J, with 19 bases between the two ends. The germline V gene has CDR1 SGHKS and CDR2 YYEKEE (reference sequence). CDR3: CASSFTFRAAGEQYF. As DNA, the CDR3 is TGTGCCAGCAGCTTTACGTTCAGGGCGGCAGGGGAGCAGTACTTC.

The CDR3 protein is CASSVLLEEGGTDTQYF. In DNA form, the CDR3 reads TGTGCCAGCAGTGTACTATTGGAGGAGGGAGGCACAGATACGCAGTATTTT. The rearrangement uses TRBV27 and TRBJ2-3, with D perhaps matching TRBD2 (6 bases). Germline CDR1 and CDR2: MNHEY and SMNVEV (reference sequence). This CDR3 region has 17 residues. Trimming stripped 5 bases from V and 1 base from J, with 19 bases between.

This chain uses TRBV7-9 with TRBJ2-1; 7 bases agree with TRBD2. The CDR3 is 16 residues long. The V gene's germline CDR1 is SEHNR and CDR2 FQNEAQ (reference sequence). The trim removed 0 bases at V and 0 bases at J, leaving 2 bases unmatched. CDR3 protein: CASSLAGGGSYNEQFF. CDR3 DNA sequence: TGTGCCAGCAGCTTAGCTGGCGGGGGCTCCTACAATGAGCAGTTCTTC.

The rearrangement joins TRBV7-2 to TRBJ2-7; no reliable D call. The CDR3 totals 14 residues. Germline-derived CDR1 and CDR2 are SGHTA and FQGNSA. V gave up 7 bases and J gave up 6 bases, with 19 bases separating them. CDR3 amino acids: CASTQTSPTSEQYF. Here the CDR3 DNA reads TGTGCCAGCACCCAAACATCTCCAACGTCCGAGCAGTACTTC.

In this sample, this clone turned up once. The rearrangement uses TRBV18 and TRBJ1-2, with 7 bases that match TRBD1. The junction had 6 bases not matched to a gene; V was cut back by 0 bases and J by 8 bases. This CDR3 comprises 14 residues. The germline V gene encodes CDR1 KGHSH and CDR2 LQKENI. CDR3 nucleotides: TGTGCCAGCTCACCACCCGGGACAGACCGGGGCTACACCTTC. It translates to CASSPPGTDRGYTF.

The V and J genes are TRBV10-1 and TRBJ2-3, with 12 bases matching TRBD2. CDR1 WNHNN and CDR2 SYGVQD come from the germline V gene (reference sequence). V was clipped by 5 bases and J by 5 bases; unmatched bases: 2. The CDR3 length is 14 residues. The chain's CDR3 is CASSRLAGEDTQYF. The CDR3 region has the DNA TGCGCCAGCAGTCGACTAGCGGGAGAAGATACGCAGTATTTT.

The rearrangement uses TRBV5-6 and TRBJ1-4; 8 nucleotides line up with TRBD1. This CDR3 is 17 amino acids long. Per germline, CDR1 SGHDT and CDR2 YYEEEE. V dropped 0 bases and J dropped 2; count of bases not matched to a gene: 6. DNA for the CDR3: TGTGCCAGCAGCTTGGTGGGCAGGGGGCCGACTAATGAAAAACTGTTTTTT. It is translated as CASSLVGRGPTNEKLFF.

This chain's CDR3 is CAGATSPATNEKLFF. The CDR3 DNA is TGCGCCGGAGCGACCTCCCCTGCAACTAATGAAAAACTGTTTTTT. The chain combines TRBV4-1 with TRBJ1-4; no clear D gene. The CDR3 contains 15 residues. Germline CDR1 MGHRA, CDR2 YSYEKL. V gave up 11 bases and J gave up 0 bases, with 16 bases separating them.

The chain employs TRBV19 and TRBJ1-1; D call uncertain. The ends were cut back, 5 bases at V and 0 bases at J, with 10 bases in the middle. Looked up from germline, CDR1 is LNHDA and CDR2 is SQIVND (reference sequence). This CDR3 has 14 residues. CDR3 coding DNA: TGTGCCAGTAGTCCGAGAGTCATGAACACTGAAGCTTTCTTT. It codes for CASSPRVMNTEAFF.

V gene TRBV18 combines with J gene TRBJ1-3, with 9 bases matching TRBD1. J gave up 0 bases and V 3 bases, and 12 bases lay outside the gene matches. CDR3 size: 19 residues. Germline V CDR1 and CDR2: KGHSH, LQKENI. The CDR3 DNA sequence: TGTGCCAGCTCACCTCCGGGACAGGGCTTTTCAAACTCTGGAAACACCATATATTTT. It encodes CASSPPGQGFSNSGNTIYF.

The chain uses TRBV29-1 and TRBJ2-3; 16 bases align to TRBD2. V was pared by 5 bases and J by 0 bases, with 23 bases of the junction left unmatched. Germline CDR1 SQVTM, CDR2 ANQGSEA. The CDR3 runs to 23 residues. The CDR3 here is CSVSGTSGGAYLSLGSSTDTQYF. The DNA of the CDR3 is TGCAGCGTTTCCGGGACTAGCGGGGGGGCCTATCTTAGTCTTGGGAGTAGCACAGATACGCAGTATTTT.

J is TRBJ2-2 and V is TRBV5-1, with 9 positions matching TRBD2. This CDR3 spans 15 amino acids. V shed 3 bases and J 6 bases; nucleotides not matched to a gene: 6. Germline CDR1 reads SGHRS; CDR2 reads YFSETQ. As DNA, the CDR3 is TGCGCCAGCAGCTCGGGACTAGCCGGGGCCGGGGAGCTGTTTTTT. As protein: CASSSGLAGAGELFF. Variable domain in full (rest from reference TRBV5-1 and TRBJ2-2): KAGVTQTPRYLIKTRGQQVTLSCSPISGHRSVSWYQQTPGQGLQFLFEYFSETQRNKGNFPGRFSGRQFSNSRSEMNVSTLELGDSALYLCASSSGLAGAGELFFGEGSRLTVL.

The chain recombines TRBV30 with TRBJ2-5; no clear D. Germline CDR1 is GTSNPN and CDR2 is SVGIG (reference sequence). This CDR3 comprises 14 residues. Trimming left V 0 bases short and J 2 bases short, with 10 bases between. The CDR3 sequence is CAWSVPGRQETQYF. The CDR3 DNA reads as TGTGCCTGGAGTGTCCCTGGCAGACAAGAGACCCAGTACTTC. The full variable domain, rest sourced from reference TRBV30 and TRBJ2-5, is SQTIHQWPATLVQPVGSPLSLECTVEGTSNPNLYWYRQAAGRGLQLLFYSVGIGQISSEVPQNLSASRPQDRQFILSSKKLLLSDSGFYLCAWSVPGRQETQYFGPGTRLLVL.

CDR3 amino acids: CASSGRTNTGELFF. The CDR3 region has the DNA TGTGCCAGCAGCGGCCGTACGAACACCGGGGAGCTGTTTTTT. The chain combines TRBV7-2 with TRBJ2-2; D gene ambiguous. V lost 5 bases, J lost 0 bases, and 7 bases lay in between. This CDR3 spans 14 amino acids. Germline assignment: CDR1 SGHTA and CDR2 FQGNSA.

The chain is built from TRBV28 and TRBJ1-5, with TRBD1 identical over 9 bases. Trimming cost V 5 bases and J 6 bases; bases outside gene matches: 14. Germline V gene lookup returns CDR1 MDHEN and CDR2 SYDVKM. The CDR3 is made up of 17 amino acids. This chain's CDR3 is CASSADRGTVGGQPQHF. CDR3 sequence (DNA): TGTGCCAGCAGTGCGGACAGGGGAACGGTAGGAGGTCAGCCCCAGCATTTT. The variable domain in full, completed from reference TRBV28 and TRBJ1-5, reads DVKVTQSSRYLVKRTGEKVFLECVQDMDHENMFWYRQDPGLGLRLIYFSYDVKMKEKGDIPEGYSVSREKKERFSLILESASTNQTSMYLCASSADRGTVGGQPQHFGDGTRLSIL.

The chain carries TRBV14 and TRBJ2-5, with D possibly TRBD2 on 6 matching bases. V lost 0 bases and J 4 bases, leaving 15 bases between the germline ends. This CDR3 spans 16 amino acids. Germline V lookup: CDR1 SGHDN, CDR2 FVKESK. This chain's CDR3 is CASSQEAGRWGETQYF. The CDR3 nucleotides read TGTGCCAGCAGCCAAGAAGCAGGGAGGTGGGGAGAGACCCAGTACTTC.

Only a few counts were recorded for this clone. This sequence joins TRBV7-2 and TRBJ2-1; 7 nucleotides match TRBD1. Trimming removed 5 bases from V and 7 bases from J; junction bases left unmatched: 11. This CDR3 comprises 15 residues. The germline CDR1 and CDR2 sequences are SGHTA and FQGNSA. The CDR3 loop is CASSLRQGIGNEQFF. Here the CDR3 DNA reads TGTGCCAGCAGCCTCCGACAGGGAATAGGAAATGAGCAGTTCTTC.

The chain couples TRBV7-2 to TRBJ2-3; possibly TRBD2 for D (7 bases). V was pared by 5 bases and J by 1 base, with 13 bases between. From germline, CDR1 is SGHTA and CDR2 FQGNSA. The length of the CDR3 is 15 residues. The CDR3 here is CASSGGGAGTDTQYF. CDR3 nucleotide sequence: TGTGCCAGCAGCGGAGGGGGGGCTGGCACAGATACGCAGTATTTT.

The chain employs TRBV6-4 and TRBJ1-5; D unresolved. Germline values: CDR1 MRHNA, CDR2 SNTAGT. This CDR3 is 13 amino acids long. The V gene lost 2 bases and the J gene lost 7 bases, with 9 bases spanning the gap. This CDR3 is CASSDGPAQPQHF. For the CDR3, the DNA is TGTGCCAGCAGTGACGGGCCAGCCCAGCCCCAGCATTTT.